This T cell receptor beta chain was retrieved from a study of T-cell memory formation after mild COVID-19. Study results and limitations: Mostly located in CM and EM were contracting CD4+ clones, with contracting CD8+ clones located in EMRA. Clones contracting across day 15 to 85 had a balanced CD4/CD8 profile; later expanding clones leaned CD4+.

Each CDR3 protein gets one entry after TCRdb re-called the 5' RACE reads with MiXCR. In the table there are about 270,000 distinct CDR3 sequences, 15% to 20% of which are singletons. The CDR3 spans 13 residues. The germline V gene encodes CDR1 DFQATT and CDR2 SNEGSKA (reference sequence). Trimming at V came to 1 base and at J to 5 bases, leaving 4 bases not matched to a gene. On this clonotype itself: Its antigen remains unknown.

This sequence originates from a young man who had mild COVID-19 (a few samples of this study predate the infection). Cell type and time point are not known. The sample was PBMCs or a T cell subset sorted from them (not recorded which). This rearrangement joins TRBV20-1 to TRBJ2-5; 7 positions agree with TRBD1. CDR3 amino acids: CSARGRTGETQYF. The CDR3 coding sequence is TGCAGTGCTAGAGGTCGGACAGGCGAGACCCAGTACTTC.